One sample yielded the 18 T cell receptor beta chains listed below, sequenced in a study of Ad26.COV2.S vaccination and SARS-CoV-2 variants. Libraries were prepared by immunoSEQ multiplex PCR; TCRdb keeps only in-frame clonotypes and omits some of them. The sample has around 300,000 clones; 75% to 90% are singletons. Treatment: roughly 19 received Ad26.COV2.S at low or high dose, single or two shots; about 5 received placebo; per-sample allocation not given. It was on day 63 after the first vaccine or placebo injection that samples were taken. The sequencing here drew on peripheral blood, taken in a trial of Ad26.COV2.S vaccine versus placebo. The source is a person between 18 and 60 years old who received the Ad26.COV2.S COVID-19 vaccine or a placebo.

J is TRBJ2-1 and V is TRBV7-2; TRBD2 might be the D (5 bases). The CDR3 is made up of 14 amino acids. Trimming stripped 3 bases from V and 8 bases from J, with 14 bases between. Germline V lookup: CDR1 SGHTA, CDR2 FQGNSA. CDR3 bases: TGTGCCAGCAGCTTTAGTGGTATGGAGGATGAGCAGTTCTTC. Its protein product is CASSFSGMEDEQFF.

The rearrangement joins TRBV29-1 to TRBJ2-4, with 9 bases matching TRBD2. This CDR3 comprises 15 residues. Germline trimming cut 8 bases from V and 0 bases from J; bases unmatched to any gene: 8. Germline V gene data show CDR1 as SQVTM and CDR2 as ANQGSEA. Written as DNA, the CDR3 is TGCAGCACCTACATAGCGGGAGCAGCCAAAAACATTCAGTACTTC. Amino acid sequence: CSTYIAGAAKNIQYF.

This clone was counted a single time. The V call is TRBV6-5, the J call TRBJ2-7, with 7 bases aligning to TRBD2. V lost 3 bases and J lost 4; bases outside the gene matches: 3. Germline CDR1 and CDR2: MNHEY and SVGAGI. The CDR3 is 13 residues long. The CDR3 loop is CASSYREGYEQYF. Written as DNA, the CDR3 is TGTGCCAGCAGTTATAGGGAGGGGTACGAGCAGTACTTC.

The V and J genes are TRBV18 and TRBJ1-5; TRBD1 aligns across 12 bases. CDR1 and CDR2 (germline): KGHSH, LQKENI. Germline trimming cut 3 bases from V and 1 base from J; bases unmatched to any gene: 1. This CDR3 contains 16 residues. CDR3 DNA sequence: TGTGCCAGCTCACCGGGACAGGGGGCAAGCAATCAGCCCCAGCATTTT. It specifies CASSPGQGASNQPQHF.

The gene calls are TRBV10-3 and TRBJ1-3; D gene unclear. Germline CDR1 ENHRY, CDR2 SYGVKD. This CDR3 is 18 amino acids long. V lost 10 bases to trimming and J lost 3 bases, with 28 bases between them. CDR3 residues: CATGKLQSRSGDGNTIYF. CDR3 in DNA: TGTGCCACCGGGAAGTTGCAGAGCAGGTCGGGAGATGGAAACACCATATATTTT.

The V gene is TRBV7-9, the J gene TRBJ1-2; D ambiguous. The CDR3 sequence is 14 residues long. The germline V gene has CDR1 SEHNR and CDR2 FQNEAQ (reference sequence). Between the trimmed V and J ends, which lost 1 base and 5 bases, there was a span of 11 bases. The CDR3 bases are TGTGCCAGCAGCTTAGGGACCGCAGCTTATGGCTACACCTTC. This sequence encodes CASSLGTAAYGYTF.

This clone was observed once. The chain links TRBV15 to TRBJ1-5, with D uncertain. The CDR3 contains 15 residues. The V gene lost 0 bases and the J gene lost 7 bases, with 13 bases spanning the gap. Germline CDR1 is LNHNV and CDR2 is YYDKDF (reference sequence). The CDR3 DNA is TGTGCCACCAGCAGAGATCGGGGTGCGAGGCAGCCCCAGCATTTT. Amino acids: CATSRDRGARQPQHF.

The V call is TRBV14, the J call TRBJ1-2; D is possibly TRBD1 (5 bases). Germline V gene data show CDR1 as SGHDN and CDR2 as FVKESK. Trimming cost V 1 base and J 4 bases, with 19 bases left between them. This CDR3 contains 17 residues. This CDR3 reads CASSQVGVSDFVYGYTF. The CDR3 DNA is TGTGCCAGCAGCCAAGTAGGGGTTTCTGATTTCGTCTATGGCTACACCTTC.

The rearrangement joins TRBV19 to TRBJ1-2, with TRBD1 identical over 8 bases. This CDR3 comprises 13 residues. V shed 5 bases and J 5 bases; nucleotides not matched to a gene: 4. Germline assignment: CDR1 LNHDA and CDR2 SQIVND (reference sequence). The DNA of the CDR3 is TGTGCCAGTAGTGGTCGACAGGGGTATGGCTACACCTTC. Translating it yields CASSGRQGYGYTF.

The rearrangement joins TRBV25-1 to TRBJ2-7, with TRBD1 matching over 9 bases. Germline V lookup: CDR1 MGHDK, CDR2 SYGVNS. Germline trimming cut 4 bases from V and 4 bases from J; bases unmatched to any gene: 11. The CDR3 totals 16 residues. In nucleotides, the CDR3 is TGTGCCAGCAGTGGGCAACAGGGGGCGGTTAGATACGAGCAGTACTTC. Residues: CASSGQQGAVRYEQYF.

J is TRBJ1-5 and V is TRBV6-2 or TRBV6-3; a weak D match, TRBD1 (5 bases). The ends were cut back, 6 bases at V and 12 bases at J, with 15 bases in the middle. The CDR3 consists of 12 residues. Germline V gene sequence: CDR1 MNHEY, CDR2 SVGEGT. CDR3 sequence reads: CASSQGQTVQHF. CDR3 nucleotides: TGTGCCAGCAGCCAGGGCCAAACAGTCCAGCATTTT.

This rearrangement joins TRBV19 to TRBJ1-1; 7 nucleotides agree with TRBD1. This CDR3 region has 14 residues. Germline lookup yields CDR1 LNHDA and CDR2 SQIVND (reference sequence). The V and J ends lost 0 bases and 11 bases, in that order; junction bases with no gene match: 9. The CDR3 loop reads CASSIERQGRRAFF. CDR3 bases: TGTGCCAGTAGTATAGAACGACAGGGAAGGAGGGCTTTCTTT.

The rearrangement links TRBV6-5 to TRBJ1-1; D possibly corresponds to TRBD1 (5 bases). The germline V gene has CDR1 MNHEY and CDR2 SVGAGI. With 0 bases removed from V and 1 base from J, the gap between germline ends came to 9 bases. This CDR3 is 15 amino acids long. CDR3 DNA: TGTGCCAGCAGTTACTCATTCGGGGGGAACACTGAAGCTTTCTTT. Its translation: CASSYSFGGNTEAFF.

The J gene is TRBJ2-1, the V gene TRBV6-5; D is unresolved. V shed 6 bases and J shed 6 bases, with 6 bases lying between them. The CDR3 spans 11 residues. Germline CDR1 MNHEY, CDR2 SVGAGI. The CDR3, as DNA: TGTGCCAGCAGAGGCCCCAATGAGCAGTTCTTC. Amino acid sequence: CASRGPNEQFF.

The V call is TRBV6-6, the J call TRBJ2-1; D is uncertain. V lost 4 bases to trimming and J lost 8 bases, with 21 bases between them. Germline V gene data show CDR1 as MNHNY and CDR2 as SVGAGI (reference sequence). The CDR3 has 16 residues. The chain's CDR3 is CASSSPGDPSPHEQFF. In DNA, the CDR3 is TGTGCCAGCAGTTCCCCCGGTGACCCCTCCCCCCATGAGCAGTTCTTC.

The V call is TRBV9, the J call TRBJ2-1, with 7 nucleotides matching TRBD2. From germline, CDR1 is SGDLS and CDR2 YYNGEE. CDR3 length equals 15 residues. V lost 0 bases, J lost 2 bases, and 2 bases stayed unmatched. In DNA, the CDR3 is TGTGCCAGCAGCGTAGTTGCGGGGGCCTACAATGAGCAGTTCTTC. Encoded protein: CASSVVAGAYNEQFF.

The chain carries TRBV9 and TRBJ1-2; 10 bases line up with TRBD1. The CDR3 totals 13 residues. Germline-derived CDR1 and CDR2 are SGDLS and YYNGEE. Trimming cost V 3 bases and J 7 bases; bases outside gene matches: 3. This chain's CDR3 is CASSAGTGVGYTF. CDR3 nucleotide sequence: TGTGCCAGCAGCGCGGGGACAGGGGTTGGCTACACCTTC.

V usage is TRBV6-4 and J usage is TRBJ2-6; D possibly corresponds to TRBD1 (6 bases). CDR1 is MRHNA, CDR2 SNTAGT, per germline. CDR3 length: 15 residues. V lost 4 bases to trimming and J lost 0 bases, with 7 bases between them. The CDR3 sequence: CASSGGGSGANVLTF. The CDR3, as DNA: TGTGCCAGCAGTGGAGGGGGCTCTGGGGCCAACGTCCTGACTTTC.